This T cell receptor (beta chain) was found in a study of response to subunit inactivated influenza vaccine. Germline lookup yields CDR1 SNHLY and CDR2 FYNNEI. V lost 9 bases to trimming and J lost 2 bases; unmatched junction nucleotides: 3. The CDR3 runs to 13 residues. Study results and caveats: Each seasonal influenza vaccination recruits few new T cells, the authors suggested.

As regards this clonotype: As yet, its antigen is unknown.

One entry per CDR3 protein, called by TCRdb with MiXCR from the RT-PCR reads. The sample contains about 530,000 distinct CDR3 sequences, approximately 12% of which appear only once. The material was PBMCs from blood, obtained on the day of vaccination. The chain joins TRBV2 to TRBJ2-3, with 9 nucleotides matching TRBD2. The receptor comes from a man between 45 and 60 years old who received an inactivated influenza vaccine. In DNA, the CDR3 is TGTGCCAGTAAGCGGGAGGTCACAGATACGCAGTATTTT. This translates into CASKREVTDTQYF.